This record covers a single T cell receptor (beta chain). This entry belongs to a study of blood T cells in healthy people across ages. Primers used in a second PCR of about 6 to 11 cycles were a sample-barcoded 5' primer and a J-beta primer mix. TCRdb fed the 5' RACE reads into MiXCR, producing one record per CDR3 protein. The sample has about 1.5 million distinct CDR3 sequences; about 42% are singletons. V lost 0 bases to trimming and J lost 11 bases; unmatched junction nucleotides: 13. This CDR3 region has 15 residues. The V gene's germline CDR1 is DFQATT and CDR2 SNEGSKA (reference sequence). The origin of this receptor is a young woman in good health. The chain joins TRBV20-1 to TRBJ2-5, with TRBD1 matching over 9 bases. Sequencing input: blood. The CDR3: CSARDPTGGDSEQYF. The CDR3 DNA sequence: TGCAGTGCTAGAGATCCGACAGGGGGGGACAGTGAGCAGTACTTC.